This TCR beta chain emerged from a study of chemoradiotherapy in HPV16-positive cancers (dated by TCRdb to between 2021 and 2022). Notes on the research overall: Candidate HPV-specific T-cell clones and common TCR motifs were defined through functional T-cell assays on cells from a couple of HPV16-positive patients. The study set out to ask whether T-cell immunity against the HPV oncoproteins E6 and E7 changes over the course of chemoradiotherapy and whether that immunity affects survival. The candidate HPV-specific TCRs and motifs were subsequently tracked in TCR repertoires obtained from roughly 78 patients with HPV-related cancers. What the authors observed across the whole study: Expansion of candidate HPV-specific clones and E7-related TCR motifs was observed in the tumor microenvironment during treatment, whereas no such expansion was observed for non-HPV-specific T cells. Improved recurrence-free survival in HPV16-positive patients was associated with expansion of HPV-responsive T cells during chemoradiotherapy. The survival association was reported for HPV16-positive patients, and the functional definition of HPV-specific T cells was derived from only a couple of HPV16-positive patients.

The V and J ends are trimmed by 5 bases and 4 bases, leaving 11 bases between them. The cysteine opens and the phenylalanine closes a CDR3 of 13 amino acids. Solely the CDR3 DNA is kept, with 39 bases framed from the first base. CDR1 and CDR2 (SGHTA, FQGNSA) derive from the germline V gene. Note on this clone: What antigen it recognizes has not been identified. Within one base of it there is no much larger clone, and no base qualities were kept.

Repertoires were sampled repeatedly over the course of chemoradiotherapy so that clonal expansion in the tumor microenvironment could be followed. The library was prepared using the immunoSEQ multiplex PCR assay. The table was pulled from immuneACCESS by TCRdb, which kept in-frame rearrangements only. Such tables lose some clones; where checked, under half of the loss comes from unresolved V genes, and the rest has no known cause. The sample table shows some 5,200 clones, and about three quarters are seen once. Clones ranked in the top ten supply roughly two fifths of the sample. The specimen was obtained from a patient who underwent chemoradiotherapy. This TCR derives from a human donor with HPV-associated anogenital cancer. The rearranged segments are TRBV7-2 and TRBJ1-2, with TRBD1 perhaps the D gene, on 5 matching bases. The CDR3 in this case is CASSDEGLYGYTF. The DNA sequence is as follows: TGTGCCAGCAGCGATGAGGGGCTCTATGGCTACACCTTC.